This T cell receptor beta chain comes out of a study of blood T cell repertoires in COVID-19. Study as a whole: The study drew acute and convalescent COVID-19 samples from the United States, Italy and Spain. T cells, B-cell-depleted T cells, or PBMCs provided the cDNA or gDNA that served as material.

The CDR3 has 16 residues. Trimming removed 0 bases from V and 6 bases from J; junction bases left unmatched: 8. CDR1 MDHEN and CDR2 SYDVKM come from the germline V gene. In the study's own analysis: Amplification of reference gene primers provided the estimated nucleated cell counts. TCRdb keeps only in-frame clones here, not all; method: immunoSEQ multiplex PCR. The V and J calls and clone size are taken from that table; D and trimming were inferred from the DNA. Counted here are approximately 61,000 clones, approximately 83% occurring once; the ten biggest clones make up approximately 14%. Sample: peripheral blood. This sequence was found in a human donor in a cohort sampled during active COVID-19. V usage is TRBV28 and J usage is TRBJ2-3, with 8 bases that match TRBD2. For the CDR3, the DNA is TGTGCCAGCAGTTTATGGTCCGGGACTAGAAAGGATACGCAGTATTTT. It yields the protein CASSLWSGTRKDTQYF.